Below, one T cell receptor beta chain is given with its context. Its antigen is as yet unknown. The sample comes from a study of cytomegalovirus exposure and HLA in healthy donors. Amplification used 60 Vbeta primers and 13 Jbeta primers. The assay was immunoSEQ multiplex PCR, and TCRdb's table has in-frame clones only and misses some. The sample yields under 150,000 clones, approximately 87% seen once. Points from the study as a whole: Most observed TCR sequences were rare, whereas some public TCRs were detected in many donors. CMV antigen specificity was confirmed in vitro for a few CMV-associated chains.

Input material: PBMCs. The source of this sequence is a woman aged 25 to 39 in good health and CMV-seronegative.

The CDR3 spells CTSSPQGRRGGSTSSYNEQFF. CDR3 coding DNA: TGCACCAGCAGCCCGCAAGGTCGGCGGGGGGGTTCAACAAGCTCCTACAATGAGCAGTTCTTC. This chain links TRBV1 with TRBJ2-1; the DNA was not compared with TRBD2, the D call given in the table. TRBV1 has pseudogene status. CDR3 size: 21 residues.